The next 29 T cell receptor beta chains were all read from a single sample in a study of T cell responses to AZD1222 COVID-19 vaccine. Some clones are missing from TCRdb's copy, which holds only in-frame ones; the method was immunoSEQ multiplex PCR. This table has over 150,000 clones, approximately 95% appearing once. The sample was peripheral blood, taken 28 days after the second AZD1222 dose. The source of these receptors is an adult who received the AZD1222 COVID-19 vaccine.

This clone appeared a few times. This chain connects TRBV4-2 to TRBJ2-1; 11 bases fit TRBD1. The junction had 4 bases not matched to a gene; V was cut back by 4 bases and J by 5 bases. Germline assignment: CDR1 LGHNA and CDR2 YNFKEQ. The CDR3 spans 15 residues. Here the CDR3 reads CASSRGQGVDNEQFF. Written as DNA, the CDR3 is TGTGCCAGCAGCCGGGGACAGGGGGTTGACAATGAGCAGTTCTTC.

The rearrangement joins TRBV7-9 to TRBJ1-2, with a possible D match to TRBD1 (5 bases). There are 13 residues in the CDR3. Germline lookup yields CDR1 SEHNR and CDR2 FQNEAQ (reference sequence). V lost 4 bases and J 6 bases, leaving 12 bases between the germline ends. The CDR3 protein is CASSSGLRDGYTF. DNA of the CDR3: TGTGCCAGCAGCTCGGGACTAAGGGATGGCTACACCTTC.

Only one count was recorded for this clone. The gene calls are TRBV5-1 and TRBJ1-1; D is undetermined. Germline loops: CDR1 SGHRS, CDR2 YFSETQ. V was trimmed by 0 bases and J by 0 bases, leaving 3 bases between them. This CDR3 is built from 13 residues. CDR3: CASSLEMNTEAFF. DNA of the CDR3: TGCGCCAGCAGCTTGGAGATGAACACTGAAGCTTTCTTT.

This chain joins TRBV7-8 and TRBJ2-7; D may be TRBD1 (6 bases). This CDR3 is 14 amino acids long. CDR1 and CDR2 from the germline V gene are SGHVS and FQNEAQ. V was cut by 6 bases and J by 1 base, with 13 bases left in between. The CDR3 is CASSPRDKSYEQYF. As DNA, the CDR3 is TGTGCCAGCAGTCCGAGGGACAAATCCTACGAGCAGTACTTC.

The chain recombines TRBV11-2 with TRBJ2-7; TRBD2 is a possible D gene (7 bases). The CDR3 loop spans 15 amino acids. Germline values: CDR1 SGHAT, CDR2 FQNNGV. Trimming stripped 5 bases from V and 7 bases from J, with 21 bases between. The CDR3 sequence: CASSRRGAVLGEQYF. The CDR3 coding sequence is TGTGCCAGCAGCCGCCGGGGGGCCGTATTGGGAGAGCAGTACTTC.

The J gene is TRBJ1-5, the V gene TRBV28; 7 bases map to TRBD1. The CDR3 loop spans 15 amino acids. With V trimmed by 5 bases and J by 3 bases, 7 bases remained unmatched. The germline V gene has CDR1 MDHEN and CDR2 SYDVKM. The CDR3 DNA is TGTGCCAGCAGTACCGCCGGACAGGTCAATCAGCCCCAGCATTTT. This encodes CASSTAGQVNQPQHF.

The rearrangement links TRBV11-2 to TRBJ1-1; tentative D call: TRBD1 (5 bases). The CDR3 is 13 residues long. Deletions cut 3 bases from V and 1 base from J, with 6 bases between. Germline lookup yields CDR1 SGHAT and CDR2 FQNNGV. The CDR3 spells CASSLGPNTEAFF. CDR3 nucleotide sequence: TGTGCCAGCAGCTTGGGGCCGAACACTGAAGCTTTCTTT.

The DNA of the CDR3 is TGTGCCAGTTCCTTACCTCCGAGGGACGAGCAGTTCTTC. This codes for CASSLPPRDEQFF. V and J are TRBV2 and TRBJ2-1; D tentatively fits TRBD1 or TRBD2 (5 bases each). Germline CDR1 is SNHLY and CDR2 is FYNNEI. V was trimmed by 9 bases and J by 10 bases, leaving 19 bases between them. The CDR3 has 13 amino acids. Filled out from reference TRBV2 and TRBJ2-1, the complete variable domain reads EPEVTQTPSHQVTQMGQEVILRCVPISNHLYFYWYRQILGQKVEFLVSFYNNEISEKSEIFDDQFSVERPDGSNFTLKIRSTKLEDSAMYFCASSLPPRDEQFFGPGTRLTVL.

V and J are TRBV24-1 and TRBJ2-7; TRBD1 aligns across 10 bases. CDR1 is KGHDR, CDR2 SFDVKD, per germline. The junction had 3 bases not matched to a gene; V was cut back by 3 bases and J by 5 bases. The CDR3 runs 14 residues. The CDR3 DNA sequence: TGTGCCACCAGTGATGGGACAGGGGTCAACGAGCAGTACTTC. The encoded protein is CATSDGTGVNEQYF.

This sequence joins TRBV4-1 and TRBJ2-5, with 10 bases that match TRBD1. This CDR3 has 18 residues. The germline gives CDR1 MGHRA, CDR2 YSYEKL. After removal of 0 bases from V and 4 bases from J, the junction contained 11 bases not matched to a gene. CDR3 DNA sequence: TGCGCCAGCAGCCAAGATGTCCGCCCGGGACAGGGGAGAGAGACCCAGTACTTC. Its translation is CASSQDVRPGQGRETQYF.

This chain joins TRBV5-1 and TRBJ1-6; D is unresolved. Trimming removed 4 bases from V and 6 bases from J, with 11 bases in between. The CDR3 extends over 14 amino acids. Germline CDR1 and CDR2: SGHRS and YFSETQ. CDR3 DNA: TGCGCCAGCAGCCAGACTGATCTTAATTCACCCCTCCACTTT. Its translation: CASSQTDLNSPLHF.

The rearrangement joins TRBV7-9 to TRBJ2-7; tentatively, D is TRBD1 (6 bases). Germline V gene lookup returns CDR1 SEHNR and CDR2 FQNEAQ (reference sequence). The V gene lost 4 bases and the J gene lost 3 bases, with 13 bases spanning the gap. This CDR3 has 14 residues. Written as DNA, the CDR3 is TGTGCCAGCAGCTCGGACAGTGACATCTACGAGCAGTACTTC. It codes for CASSSDSDIYEQYF.

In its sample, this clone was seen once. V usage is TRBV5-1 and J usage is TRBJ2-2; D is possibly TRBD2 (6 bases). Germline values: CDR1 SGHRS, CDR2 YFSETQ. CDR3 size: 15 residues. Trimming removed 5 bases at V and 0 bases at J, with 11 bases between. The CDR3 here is CASREGSANTGELFF. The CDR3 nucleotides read TGCGCCAGCAGGGAGGGTTCCGCGAACACCGGGGAGCTGTTTTTT.

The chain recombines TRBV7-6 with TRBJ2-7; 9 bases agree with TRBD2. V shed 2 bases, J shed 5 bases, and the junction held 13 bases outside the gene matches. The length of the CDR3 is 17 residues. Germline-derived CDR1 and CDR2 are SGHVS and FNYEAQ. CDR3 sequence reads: CASSLLLSRGGGDEQYF. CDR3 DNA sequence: TGTGCCAGCAGCTTACTACTGTCGCGGGGGGGAGGTGACGAGCAGTACTTC.

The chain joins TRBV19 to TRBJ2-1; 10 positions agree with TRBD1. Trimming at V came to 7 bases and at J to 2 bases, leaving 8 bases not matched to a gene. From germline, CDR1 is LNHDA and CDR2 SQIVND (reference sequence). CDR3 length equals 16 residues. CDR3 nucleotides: TGTGCCAGTACCACCCCCGGGACAGGGGCCTACAATGAGCAGTTCTTC. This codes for CASTTPGTGAYNEQFF.

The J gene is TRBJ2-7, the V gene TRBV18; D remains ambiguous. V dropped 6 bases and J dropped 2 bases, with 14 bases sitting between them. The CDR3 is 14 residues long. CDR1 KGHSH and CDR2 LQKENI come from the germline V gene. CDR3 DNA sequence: TGTGCCAGCTCCCCGATCGGCTCGGCCTACGAGCAGTACTTC. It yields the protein CASSPIGSAYEQYF.

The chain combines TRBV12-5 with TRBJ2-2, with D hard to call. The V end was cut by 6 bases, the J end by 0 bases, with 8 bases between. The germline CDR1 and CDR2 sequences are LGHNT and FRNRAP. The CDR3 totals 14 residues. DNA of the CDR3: TGTGCTAGTGGCCCAACAGCGAACACCGGGGAGCTGTTTTTT. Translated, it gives CASGPTANTGELFF.

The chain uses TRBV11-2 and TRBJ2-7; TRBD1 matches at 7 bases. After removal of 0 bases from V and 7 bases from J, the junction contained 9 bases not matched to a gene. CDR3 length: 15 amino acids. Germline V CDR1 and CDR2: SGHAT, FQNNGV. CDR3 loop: CASSLDFGTVVEQYF. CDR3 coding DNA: TGTGCCAGCAGCTTAGATTTCGGGACAGTCGTGGAGCAGTACTTC.

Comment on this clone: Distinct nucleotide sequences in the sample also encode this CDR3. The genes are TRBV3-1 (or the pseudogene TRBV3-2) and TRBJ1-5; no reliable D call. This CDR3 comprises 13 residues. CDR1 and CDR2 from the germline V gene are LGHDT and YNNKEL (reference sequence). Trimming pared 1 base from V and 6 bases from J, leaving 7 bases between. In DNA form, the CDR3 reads TGTGCCAGCAGCCAAGGATTGGGTCAGCCCCAGCATTTT. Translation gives CASSQGLGQPQHF.

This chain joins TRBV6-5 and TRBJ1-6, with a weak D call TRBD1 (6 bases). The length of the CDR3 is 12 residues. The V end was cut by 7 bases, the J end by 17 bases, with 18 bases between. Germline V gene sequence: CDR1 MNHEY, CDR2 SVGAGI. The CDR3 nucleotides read TGTGCCAGCACCCCGGGACACCTCCAAATCCACTTT. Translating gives CASTPGHLQIHF.

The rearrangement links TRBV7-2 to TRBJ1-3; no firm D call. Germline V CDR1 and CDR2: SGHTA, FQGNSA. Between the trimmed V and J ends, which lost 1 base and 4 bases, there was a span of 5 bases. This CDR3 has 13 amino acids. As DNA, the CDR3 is TGTGCCAGCAGCTTAGTAATGGGAAACACCATATATTTT. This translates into CASSLVMGNTIYF.

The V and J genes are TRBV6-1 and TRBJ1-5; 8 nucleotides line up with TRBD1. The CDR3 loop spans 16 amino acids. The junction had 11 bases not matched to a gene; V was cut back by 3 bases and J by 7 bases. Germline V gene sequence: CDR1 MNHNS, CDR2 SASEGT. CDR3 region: CASSEGTGMSQQPQHF. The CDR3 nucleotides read TGTGCCAGCAGTGAGGGGACAGGAATGTCGCAACAGCCCCAGCATTTT.

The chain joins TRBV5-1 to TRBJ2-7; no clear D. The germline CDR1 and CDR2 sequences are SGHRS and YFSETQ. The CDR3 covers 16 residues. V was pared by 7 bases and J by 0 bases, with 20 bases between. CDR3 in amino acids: CASRWKDPYSSYEQYF. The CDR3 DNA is TGCGCCAGCCGGTGGAAGGACCCCTATAGCTCCTACGAGCAGTACTTC. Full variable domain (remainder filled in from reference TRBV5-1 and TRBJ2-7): KAGVTQTPRYLIKTRGQQVTLSCSPISGHRSVSWYQQTPGQGLQFLFEYFSETQRNKGNFPGRFSGRQFSNSRSEMNVSTLELGDSALYLCASRWKDPYSSYEQYFGPGTRLTVT.

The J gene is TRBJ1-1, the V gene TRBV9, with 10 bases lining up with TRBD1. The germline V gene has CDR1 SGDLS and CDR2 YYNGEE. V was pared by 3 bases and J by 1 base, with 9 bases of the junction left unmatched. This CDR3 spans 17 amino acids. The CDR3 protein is CASSASRDRGGNTEAFF. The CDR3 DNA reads TGTGCCAGCAGCGCGTCCCGGGACAGGGGCGGGAACACTGAAGCTTTCTTT. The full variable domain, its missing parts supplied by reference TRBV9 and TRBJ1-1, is DSGVTQTPKHLITATGQRVTLRCSPRSGDLSVYWYQQSLDQGLQFLIQYYNGEERAKGNILERFSAQQFPDLHSELNLSSLELGDSALYFCASSASRDRGGNTEAFFGQGTRLTVV.

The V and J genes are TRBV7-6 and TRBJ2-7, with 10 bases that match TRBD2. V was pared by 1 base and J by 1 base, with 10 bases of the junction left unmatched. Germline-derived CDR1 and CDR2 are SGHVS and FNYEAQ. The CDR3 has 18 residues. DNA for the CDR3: TGTGCCAGCAGCTTAGGATTCGCTAGCGGGGGCTTATCCTACGAGCAGTACTTC. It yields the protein CASSLGFASGGLSYEQYF.

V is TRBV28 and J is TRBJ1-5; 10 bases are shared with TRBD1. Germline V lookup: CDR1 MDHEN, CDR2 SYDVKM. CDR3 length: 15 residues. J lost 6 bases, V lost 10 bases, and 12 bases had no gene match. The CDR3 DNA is TGTGCCACCTACTCGGGACAGGGGAGGTTTCAGCCCCAGCATTTT. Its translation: CATYSGQGRFQPQHF.

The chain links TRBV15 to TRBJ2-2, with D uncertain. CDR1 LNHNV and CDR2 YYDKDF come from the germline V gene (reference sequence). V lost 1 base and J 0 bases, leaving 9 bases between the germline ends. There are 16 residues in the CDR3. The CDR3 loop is CATSRGRATNTGELFF. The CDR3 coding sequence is TGTGCCACCAGCAGAGGCCGGGCAACGAACACCGGGGAGCTGTTTTTT.

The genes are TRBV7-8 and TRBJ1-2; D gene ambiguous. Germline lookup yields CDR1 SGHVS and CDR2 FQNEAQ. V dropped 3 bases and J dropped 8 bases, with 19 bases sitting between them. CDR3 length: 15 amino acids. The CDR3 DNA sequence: TGTGCCAGCAGCTTCTCCGGGAGTCTAGATGAGGGCTACACCTTC. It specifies CASSFSGSLDEGYTF.

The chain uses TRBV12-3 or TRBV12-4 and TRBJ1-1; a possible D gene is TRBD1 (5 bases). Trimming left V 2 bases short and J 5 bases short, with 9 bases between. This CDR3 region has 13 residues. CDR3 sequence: CASSLREGTEAFF. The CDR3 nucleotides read TGTGCCAGCAGTTTAAGGGAGGGGACTGAAGCTTTCTTT.